This TCR beta chain was sequenced in a study of cytomegalovirus exposure and HLA in healthy donors. The CDR3 totals 17 residues. V was clipped by 3 bases and J by 8 bases; unmatched bases: 11. Germline values: CDR1 SGHTS, CDR2 YDEGEE. The PCR made use of 60 Vbeta and 13 Jbeta primers. The method was immunoSEQ multiplex PCR; TCRdb's version includes in-frame clones alone and lacks a portion of them. The data hold about 150,000 clones, with around three quarters observed a single time. The sequencing input was PBMCs. The sequence was collected from a woman aged 40 to 50 in good health and CMV-seronegative. The chain has TRBV5-8 and TRBJ2-1; 13 bases are a match to TRBD2. CDR3 protein: CASSWGLAGPLWDEQFF. The CDR3 coding sequence is TGTGCCAGCAGCTGGGGACTAGCGGGGCCCCTTTGGGATGAGCAGTTCTTC.